Detailed here is one T cell receptor beta chain. Antigen unknown. The sample is drawn from a study of cytomegalovirus exposure and HLA in healthy donors. For the study at large: Earlier work reported 95 million to 130 million unique TCR beta sequences from 180 million or so T cells. Study outcomes and limitations: The majority of CMV-associated TCR beta chains were reported as apparently HLA-restricted in a later analysis. Sequence variants that were highly shared formed a cluster that was likely a sequencing artifact. The classifier was said to identify cytomegalovirus status with high specificity and sensitivity.

With 60 Vbeta and 13 Jbeta primers, the PCR was carried out. TCRdb keeps only in-frame clones here, not all; method: immunoSEQ multiplex PCR. Found here are more than 120,000 clones, 75% to 80% of them singletons; the top ten hold 5.5% to 7%. CDR1 is MNHEY and CDR2 is SVGAGI in the germline V gene. The CDR3 has 14 residues. V trimming: 1 base; J trimming: 6 bases; junction bases outside the gene matches: 5. Sequenced material: PBMCs. This clonotype originated in a woman aged 40 to 49 in good health and CMV-seropositive. This chain connects TRBV6-5 to TRBJ2-7, with 8 nucleotides matching TRBD1. CDR3 bases: TGTGCCAGCAGTTACTTCGGACAGGGCGGCGAGCAGTACTTC. Translated, it gives CASSYFGQGGEQYF.